This T cell receptor (beta chain) emerged from a study of blood T cell repertoires in COVID-19. At the level of the study: Whether acute or convalescent, the COVID-19 samples came from the United States, Italy and Spain.

Trimming shortened V by 3 bases and J by 5 bases, and 8 bases separated the two germline ends. This CDR3 comprises 13 residues. Germline CDR1 is SGHTA and CDR2 is FQGNSA. The assay was immunoSEQ multiplex PCR, and TCRdb's table has in-frame clones only and misses some. The top ten hold around 1.3% of the sample, which has tens of thousands of clones, 75% to 90% seen once. The chain carries TRBV7-2 and TRBJ1-3; no firm D call. Sequenced: peripheral blood. This receptor was obtained from a woman of 80 years or more with acute or convalescent COVID-19. DNA of the CDR3: TGTGCCAGCAGCTTGAACACTAGAAACACCATATATTTT. It is translated as CASSLNTRNTIYF.